Listed here are 19 T cell receptor beta chains from one sample, sequenced in a study of a mutant IDH1 vaccine in newly diagnosed glioma (dated by TCRdb to the early 2020s). This specimen's time point label, per the study, means: baseline, week 1 (first vaccination visit). The treatment or condition label of this sample denotes: pre-vaccination baseline after standard-of-care therapy. Library preparation employed the immunoSEQ multiplex PCR assay. TCRdb mirrors the immuneACCESS table, restricted to in-frame sequences. Some clones are absent from its copies; in checked studies, under half trace to an unresolved V gene, and the reason for the others is unknown. For this sample there are 30,000 or so clones; more than 65% appear just once. The ten top clones hold roughly 19% of the sample. The sequences come from PBMCs, collected from a glioma patient treated with radiotherapy, temozolomide or both. These receptors were taken from a man aged 25 to 40 with glioma.

The chain links TRBV9 to TRBJ1-1; unclear D gene. The CDR3 sequence is 13 residues long. Germline CDR1 and CDR2: SGDLS and YYNGEE. V dropped 3 bases and J dropped 7 bases, with 13 bases sitting between them. CDR3 nucleotide sequence: TGTGCCAGCAGCGCCCGCACGGGGAGTGAAGCTTTCTTT. It yields the protein CASSARTGSEAFF.

The chain carries TRBV5-6 and TRBJ2-5, with unresolved D. CDR1 is SGHDT and CDR2 is YYEEEE in the germline V gene. The CDR3 length is 14 residues. V was trimmed by 1 base and J by 5 bases, leaving 12 bases between them. CDR3 sequence reads: CASSLMDQEETQYF. CDR3 bases: TGTGCCAGCAGCTTGATGGATCAGGAGGAGACCCAGTACTTC.

This clone was counted a single time. This rearrangement joins TRBV9 to TRBJ2-6, with a tentative D call TRBD1 (6 bases). In germline, CDR1 is SGDLS, CDR2 YYNGEE. The CDR3 totals 23 residues. V lost 0 bases, J lost 0 bases, and 28 bases lay in between. The CDR3 sequence: CASSVARDTSTSTYSSGANVLTF. CDR3 DNA: TGTGCCAGCAGCGTAGCTAGGGACACCTCTACCTCGACCTATAGCTCTGGGGCCAACGTCCTGACTTTC.

V and J are TRBV9 and TRBJ1-1; D might be TRBD1 (5 bases). From germline, CDR1 is SGDLS and CDR2 YYNGEE. The CDR3 contains 13 residues. The V end lost 2 bases, the J end lost 4 bases, and 9 bases lay between the germline ends. The CDR3 here is CASSVGQGTEAFF. The CDR3, as DNA: TGTGCCAGCAGCGTCGGGCAGGGCACTGAAGCTTTCTTT.

This chain uses TRBV6-5 with TRBJ2-1; D uncertain. The CDR3 is 14 amino acids. The germline gives CDR1 MNHEY, CDR2 SVGAGI. Trimming shortened V by 2 bases and J by 3 bases, and 8 bases separated the two germline ends. CDR3: CASSYGSFYNEQFF. CDR3 nucleotide sequence: TGTGCCAGCAGTTACGGGTCCTTCTACAATGAGCAGTTCTTC.

The rearrangement links TRBV9 to TRBJ2-3; D gene uncertain. This CDR3 is 15 amino acids long. From germline, CDR1 is SGDLS and CDR2 YYNGEE. The V gene lost 2 bases and the J gene lost 2 bases, with 12 bases spanning the gap. CDR3 bases: TGTGCCAGCAGCGTCCGGACCATACCCACAGATACGCAGTATTTT. Amino acid sequence: CASSVRTIPTDTQYF.

The J gene is TRBJ2-5, the V gene TRBV5-1; 10 bases align to TRBD1. Germline V gene sequence: CDR1 SGHRS, CDR2 YFSETQ. The CDR3 runs to 15 residues. After removal of 3 bases from V and 5 bases from J, the junction contained 7 bases not matched to a gene. The CDR3, as DNA: TGCGCCAGCAGCTCGGGGGACAGGGGTTGGGAGACCCAGTACTTC. As protein: CASSSGDRGWETQYF.

This chain's CDR3 is CASSQDHNGWNTEAFF. DNA of the CDR3: TGCGCCAGCAGCCAAGATCATAACGGTTGGAACACTGAAGCTTTCTTT. The chain uses TRBV4-3 and TRBJ1-1; D unclear. Germline V gives CDR1 LGHNA, CDR2 YSLEER. This CDR3 has 16 residues. With 0 bases removed from V and 1 base from J, the gap between germline ends came to 12 bases.

V usage is TRBV18 and J usage is TRBJ1-5, with D possibly matching TRBD1 (5 bases). The CDR3 has 18 residues. The germline V gene encodes CDR1 KGHSH and CDR2 LQKENI. V dropped 2 bases and J dropped 4 bases, with 21 bases sitting between them. CDR3 protein: CASSPGRGAPGENQPQHF. The CDR3 bases are TGTGCCAGCTCACCAGGAAGGGGAGCCCCAGGAGAGAATCAGCCCCAGCATTTT.

The V gene is TRBV2, the J gene TRBJ2-1, with a possible D match to TRBD2 (5 bases). CDR1 and CDR2 (germline): SNHLY, FYNNEI. V was clipped by 6 bases and J by 1 base, with 13 bases between them. The CDR3 has 15 residues. The CDR3 DNA sequence: TGTGCCAGCAGCGAACTACGGGGATCCTACAATGAGCAGTTCTTC. This gives the protein CASSELRGSYNEQFF.

CDR3 coding DNA: TGTGCCATCCGGAGTGGGTCCGCTGAAGCTTTCTTT. This sequence encodes CAIRSGSAEAFF. The chain joins TRBV19 to TRBJ1-1; D uncertain. From germline, CDR1 is LNHDA and CDR2 SQIVND (reference sequence). CDR3 length: 12 residues. The ends were cut back, 10 bases at V and 6 bases at J, with 15 bases in the middle.

The chain recombines TRBV5-1 with TRBJ2-7; D might be TRBD2 (6 bases). The germline V gene encodes CDR1 SGHRS and CDR2 YFSETQ. The ends were cut back, 4 bases at V and 1 base at J, with 21 bases in the middle. The CDR3 is 17 residues long. The CDR3 sequence: CASSRGFARQESYEQYF. The CDR3 DNA follows: TGCGCCAGCAGCCGGGGGTTCGCAAGACAAGAGTCCTACGAGCAGTACTTC.

The chain employs TRBV18 and TRBJ2-3; 9 nucleotides match TRBD1. The V gene's germline CDR1 is KGHSH and CDR2 LQKENI. The CDR3 sequence is 16 residues long. The V gene end was trimmed by 3 bases and the J gene end by 4 bases; junction bases not matched to a gene: 8. In nucleotides, the CDR3 is TGTGCCAGCTCACCGAGTGTAGGACAGGGGCCAGATACGCAGTATTTT. Its translation is CASSPSVGQGPDTQYF.

V usage is TRBV9 and J usage is TRBJ1-1; D unclear. V lost 0 bases to trimming and J lost 1 base, with 10 bases between them. This CDR3 spans 15 amino acids. The germline gives CDR1 SGDLS, CDR2 YYNGEE. CDR3 protein: CASSVDQVTNTEAFF. The CDR3 DNA sequence: TGTGCCAGCAGCGTAGATCAGGTCACGAACACTGAAGCTTTCTTT.

The chain has TRBV7-2 and TRBJ2-4; 13 nucleotides align to TRBD2. The V and J ends lost 5 bases and 0 bases, in that order; junction bases with no gene match: 7. CDR1 is SGHTA, CDR2 FQGNSA, per germline. This CDR3 spans 18 amino acids. The chain's CDR3 is CASSLQGLAGVAKNIQYF. Written as DNA, the CDR3 is TGTGCCAGCAGCCTCCAAGGACTAGCGGGAGTAGCCAAAAACATTCAGTACTTC.

In regard to this clone: Sequence at one end of the junction differs from germline and may be a read error. The J gene is TRBJ1-2, the V gene TRBV27, with D tentatively TRBD1 (5 bases). CDR3 length equals 9 residues. CDR1 is MNHEY and CDR2 is SMNVEV in the germline V gene (reference sequence). CDR3 sequence reads: CASQAQDPF. CDR3 DNA sequence: TGTGCCAGCCAGGCACAGGATCCTTTC.

This chain links TRBV28 with TRBJ2-6; TRBD1 matches 9 bases. CDR3 size: 15 residues. Losses at the gene ends were 5 bases for V and 2 bases for J; bases not matched to a gene: 1. From germline, CDR1 is MDHEN and CDR2 SYDVKM. The CDR3 DNA sequence: TGTGCCAGCAGTGGGACAGGGCCTGGGGCCAACGTCCTGACTTTC. This gives the protein CASSGTGPGANVLTF.

This clone was observed once. The chain is built from TRBV9 and TRBJ2-7; maybe TRBD2 (6 bases). Germline CDR1 and CDR2: SGDLS and YYNGEE. V lost 0 bases to trimming and J lost 5 bases, with 21 bases between them. The CDR3 contains 17 residues. The CDR3 DNA reads TGTGCCAGCAGCGTAGAAGGGCTGGGGGTTCGGAGGGACGAGCAGTACTTC. It yields the protein CASSVEGLGVRRDEQYF.

A word on this clone: Distinct nucleotide sequences in the sample also encode this CDR3. V and J are TRBV30 and TRBJ2-7, with a tentative D call TRBD2 (6 bases). The germline gives CDR1 GTSNPN, CDR2 SVGIG (reference sequence). Trimming stripped 0 bases from V and 0 bases from J, with 9 bases between. The CDR3 runs to 14 residues. In DNA, the CDR3 is TGTGCCTGGAGTGTCGGAGGGAGCTCCTACGAGCAGTACTTC. Translated: CAWSVGGSSYEQYF.